The 23 T cell receptor beta chains below all came from one sample that was sequenced in a study of identical twins. TCRdb re-analysed the 5' RACE reads in MiXCR, keeping a single row per CDR3 protein. The sample lists some 190,000 distinct CDR3 sequences; 15% were seen once. These data are also associated with another study on T cells expressing NK-cell markers.

Material for sequencing was CD8+ T cells sorted from blood. The receptors here all came from a woman younger than 30 in good health.

The genes are TRBV6-4 and TRBJ2-1; D gene ambiguous. CDR3 length equals 11 residues. Germline-derived CDR1 and CDR2 are MRHNA and SNTAGT. Trimming removed 2 bases from V and 9 bases from J, with 5 bases in between. The CDR3, as DNA: TGTGCCAGCAGTGACGCGAGTGAGCAGTTCTTC. Translation gives CASSDASEQFF.

About this clonotype itself: Sequence at one end of the junction differs from germline and may be a read error. As DNA, the CDR3 is TGTGCCAGCCAAAGTAATCCCCGACACGTCTTC. Translation: CASQSNPRHVF. The V gene is TRBV12-3 or TRBV12-4, the J gene TRBJ2-1; D is undetermined. This CDR3 contains 11 residues.

The V and J genes are TRBV12-3 or TRBV12-4 and TRBJ2-5; 7 nucleotides line up with TRBD1. The trim removed 4 bases at V and 3 bases at J, leaving 11 bases unmatched. The CDR3 is 16 residues long. For the CDR3, the DNA is TGTGCCAGCAGTTCACAGACAGGGAGTGTAGAAGAGACCCAGTACTTC. Protein sequence: CASSSQTGSVEETQYF.

This clonotype was counted only a few times. This chain connects TRBV9 to TRBJ2-2; no reliable D call. The V gene's germline CDR1 is SGDLS and CDR2 YYNGEE. This CDR3 spans 14 amino acids. The ends were cut back, 7 bases at V and 4 bases at J, with 14 bases in the middle. The CDR3 is CASAVTPATGELFF. The CDR3 nucleotides are TGTGCCAGCGCGGTTACTCCTGCCACCGGGGAGCTGTTTTTT.

This clonotype was seen only a few times. The chain employs TRBV12-3 or TRBV12-4 and TRBJ1-1; D remains ambiguous. V shed 8 bases and J shed 1 base, with 11 bases lying between them. CDR3 length: 13 residues. CDR3 residues: CASFFSTNTEAFF. The CDR3 DNA reads TGTGCCAGCTTCTTTTCAACGAACACTGAAGCTTTCTTT.

The chain couples TRBV6-6 to TRBJ2-3; TRBD2 is a possible D gene (6 bases). Trimming cost V 6 bases and J 2 bases, with 9 bases left between them. The CDR3 sequence is 13 residues long. Germline-derived CDR1 and CDR2 are MNHNY and SVGAGI (reference sequence). The CDR3 sequence: CASRSGATDTQYF. CDR3 DNA sequence: TGTGCCAGCAGGTCGGGAGCCACAGATACGCAGTATTTT.

The chain joins TRBV27 to TRBJ2-1; D perhaps matches TRBD2 (6 bases). V lost 5 bases and J 4 bases, leaving 12 bases between the germline ends. The CDR3 has 14 residues. Germline V gene sequence: CDR1 MNHEY, CDR2 SMNVEV (reference sequence). As DNA, the CDR3 is TGTGCCAGCAGTCGGGGCGGACTATACAATGAGCAGTTCTTC. It encodes CASSRGGLYNEQFF.

This chain links TRBV6-5 with TRBJ1-1, with TRBD1 as a possible D gene (5 bases). From germline, CDR1 is MNHEY and CDR2 SVGAGI. The CDR3 is 15 amino acids. V was trimmed by 4 bases and J by 0 bases, leaving 12 bases between them. For the CDR3, the DNA is TGTGCCAGCAGTTCGATAGGGGAACTGAACACTGAAGCTTTCTTT. It encodes CASSSIGELNTEAFF.

This clonotype came up many times. The chain is built from TRBV2 and TRBJ1-1; 7 bases align to TRBD1. V lost 4 bases, J lost 0 bases, and 8 bases stayed unmatched. Germline values: CDR1 SNHLY, CDR2 FYNNEI. The CDR3 covers 16 residues. The CDR3, as DNA: TGTGCCAGCAGTGTCAGAGGGACAGCGGTGAACACTGAAGCTTTCTTT. Translating it yields CASSVRGTAVNTEAFF.

There are a few counts of this clonotype. The chain carries TRBV6-5 and TRBJ2-7, with 9 bases that match TRBD2. The CDR3 totals 14 residues. The germline V gene encodes CDR1 MNHEY and CDR2 SVGAGI. The J segment lost 0 bases and the V segment lost 7 bases, leaving 4 bases of the junction unmatched. CDR3 region: CASTLTSGSYEQYF. For the CDR3, the DNA is TGTGCCAGCACTTTGACTAGCGGCTCCTACGAGCAGTACTTC.

In this sample, this clonotype turned up a few times. Germline is not matched at one junction end, which may reflect a read error. This chain connects TRBV9 to TRBJ1-1; D not certain. Germline CDR1 SGDLS, CDR2 YYNGEE. The CDR3 contains 13 residues. The CDR3 bases are TGTGCCAGCAGCCCCGATGTGGGGTCCCCCCCTCTCTTT. This encodes CASSPDVGSPPLF.

The V and J genes are TRBV29-1 and TRBJ2-7, with 8 bases fitting TRBD2. The CDR3 consists of 13 residues. CDR1 and CDR2 (germline): SQVTM, ANQGSEA. V shed 4 bases and J 0 bases; nucleotides not matched to a gene: 2. CDR3 sequence: CSVVSGNSYEQYF. The CDR3 DNA follows: TGCAGCGTTGTTAGCGGGAACTCCTACGAGCAGTACTTC.

This clonotype occurred many times. The V and J genes are TRBV7-9 and TRBJ2-7; TRBD1 might be the D (6 bases). With 3 bases removed from V and 2 bases from J, the gap between germline ends came to 11 bases. CDR3 size: 14 residues. Germline loops: CDR1 SEHNR, CDR2 FQNEAQ (reference sequence). The CDR3 sequence is CASSFKQGPYEQYF. Here the CDR3 DNA reads TGTGCCAGCAGCTTTAAACAGGGACCCTACGAGCAGTACTTC.

The chain couples TRBV12-3 or TRBV12-4 to TRBJ2-7; TRBD2 is a possible D gene (6 bases). V lost 0 bases and J 1 base, leaving 10 bases between the germline ends. The CDR3 spans 15 residues. The CDR3: CASSLAGGSSYEQYF. Here the CDR3 DNA reads TGTGCCAGCAGTTTAGCGGGAGGATCTTCCTACGAGCAGTACTTC.

J is TRBJ2-1 and V is TRBV27, with D unclear. CDR3 length equals 13 residues. The V end lost 3 bases, the J end lost 3 bases, and 6 bases lay between the germline ends. Per germline, CDR1 MNHEY and CDR2 SMNVEV (reference sequence). The CDR3 region is CASSLYGYNEQFF. In nucleotides, the CDR3 is TGTGCCAGCAGTTTGTACGGCTACAATGAGCAGTTCTTC.

In DNA, the CDR3 is TGTGCCAGCAGCCAAGACAGGGGGTTTGGGGAGACCCAGTACTTC. Amino acid sequence: CASSQDRGFGETQYF. The gene calls are TRBV3-1 and TRBJ2-5; 7 bases fit TRBD1. CDR3 length: 15 residues. V was pared by 0 bases and J by 5 bases, with 6 bases of the junction left unmatched. From germline, CDR1 is LGHDT and CDR2 YNNKEL (reference sequence).

This clonotype has a handful of counts. The CDR3 loop is CASSEVAGAGYGYTF. In DNA form, the CDR3 reads TGTGCCAGCAGTGAAGTGGCAGGGGCTGGTTATGGCTACACCTTC. V gene TRBV2 combines with J gene TRBJ1-2; D is perhaps TRBD1 (6 bases). Per the germline V gene, CDR1 is SNHLY and CDR2 is FYNNEI. The CDR3 is 15 amino acids. With 1 base removed from V and 5 bases from J, the gap between germline ends came to 14 bases.

The table lists this clonotype with a few counts. The V gene is TRBV4-3, the J gene TRBJ2-5; 11 bases fit TRBD1. This CDR3 region has 15 residues. The V gene's germline CDR1 is LGHNA and CDR2 YSLEER. V lost 5 bases and J lost 4; bases outside the gene matches: 6. In DNA form, the CDR3 reads TGCGCCAGCAGCGTCGGGACAGGGGGAAGAGAGACCCAGTACTTC. Translating it yields CASSVGTGGRETQYF.

The chain is built from TRBV4-3 and TRBJ2-5; either TRBD1 or TRBD2 may supply D (5 bases each). V gave up 0 bases and J gave up 4 bases, with 12 bases separating them. The length of the CDR3 is 15 residues. CDR1 is LGHNA and CDR2 is YSLEER in the germline V gene. The CDR3 DNA is TGCGCCAGCAGCCAAGACGTCAGGGACGGAGAGACCCAGTACTTC. It yields the protein CASSQDVRDGETQYF.

This clonotype has just a few counts. CDR3 nucleotides: TGTGCCAGCAGCGTAGACGGGAGGGGTGGCGGGGAGCTGTTTTTT. Amino acids: CASSVDGRGGGELFF. The chain couples TRBV9 to TRBJ2-2; 8 bases line up with TRBD2. The CDR3 totals 15 residues. Unmatched junction bases numbered 5, after V lost 0 bases and J lost 7 bases. Germline lookup yields CDR1 SGDLS and CDR2 YYNGEE.

This clonotype was picked up a small number of times. The J gene is TRBJ2-3, the V gene TRBV24-1; D is unresolved. Germline CDR1 and CDR2: KGHDR and SFDVKD. The CDR3 sequence is 12 residues long. Trimming pared 4 bases from V and 3 bases from J, leaving 4 bases between. CDR3 nucleotide sequence: TGTGCCACCAGTGAGGGAACAGATACGCAGTATTTT. As protein: CATSEGTDTQYF.

This clonotype was counted between two and nine times. The chain carries TRBV29-1 and TRBJ2-1; 7 bases are shared with TRBD1. Germline V gives CDR1 SQVTM, CDR2 ANQGSEA. This CDR3 is 13 amino acids long. V trimming: 7 bases; J trimming: 7 bases; junction bases outside the gene matches: 10. The CDR3 DNA sequence: TGCAGCGCTGCGACAGGGTACGGGAATGAGCAGTTCTTC. Protein product: CSAATGYGNEQFF.

The gene calls are TRBV27 and TRBJ2-7; D gene unclear. This CDR3 comprises 13 residues. The V gene's germline CDR1 is MNHEY and CDR2 SMNVEV (reference sequence). V was pared by 6 bases and J by 0 bases, with 9 bases between. CDR3 amino acids: CASRPTRSYEQYF. The CDR3 DNA reads TGTGCCAGCAGACCAACTCGCTCCTACGAGCAGTACTTC.